The T cell receptor (beta chain) described here comes from a study of metastatic and nonmetastatic thyroid tumors. At the level of the study: A comparison of repertoires was made across blood and tumor or nodule tissue from malignant and benign thyroid patients. Study-level points and caveats: In blood and tumor, TCR beta diversity was reportedly significantly higher in malignant thyroid tumors than in benign nodules.

This clone was detected ten times or more. What it recognizes is unknown. The V and J ends lost 1 base and 2 bases respectively, with 17 bases between them. The CDR3 spans 17 residues. Germline lookup yields CDR1 SGHTA and CDR2 FQGNSA. With MiXCR, TCRdb called clones anew from the PCR reads. The table has tens of thousands of clones, 29% seen once. Each patient came to thyroid surgery without any prior treatment (of any kind). This TCR derives from a female donor with papillary thyroid cancer or a benign thyroid nodule (not recorded which). Some clones in this sample may be carry-over from other donors' samples. This chain connects TRBV7-2 to TRBJ1-2, with D perhaps TRBD1 (6 bases). Sequenced: blood. The CDR3 here is CASSLVPKDSRNYGYTF. The CDR3 nucleotides are TGTGCCAGCAGCTTAGTGCCCAAGGACAGCAGAAACTATGGCTACACCTTC.